These T cell receptor beta chains were read from a single sample in a study of cytomegalovirus exposure and HLA in healthy donors. Clones were sequenced by immunoSEQ multiplex PCR, and TCRdb holds only the in-frame ones, with some missing. The table has fewer than 300,000 clones, about 80% seen once. Material: PBMCs. Receptors originate from a girl aged 2-15 years in good health and CMV-seronegative. Both conserved end residues are part of each CDR3. Fields, in order: clone size, CDR3 length, J gene, D gene, V gene, CDR3 DNA, CDR3 protein. The D gene is left open where the match is weak. The size field is filled for only some rows; it gives once, few, many or a size class.

>-|11|TRBJ1-2|-|TRBV29-1
-
CSVEDVGAGTF
>-|16|TRBJ2-5|TRBD1|TRBV7-6
TGTGCCAGCAGCTTAGTAGGGACAGAAATCAAAGAGACCCAGTACTTC
CASSLVGTEIKETQYF
>few|17|TRBJ2-4|-|TRBV5-1
TGCGCCAGCACCTTTAACCCGGGGGGCTACATTGGAAACATTCAGTACTTC
CASTFNPGGYIGNIQYF
>-|13|TRBJ1-5|-|TRBV6-1
TGTGCCAGCAGTGAAAGTCGGAATCAGCCCCAGCATTTT
CASSESRNQPQHF
>-|15|TRBJ2-3|TRBD2|TRBV5-6
TGTGCCAGCAGCTTGGAGGGCGGGGGGGCAGATACGCAGTATTTT
CASSLEGGGADTQYF
>-|10|TRBJ2-1|-|TRBV20-1
TGCAGTGCTAGATCGGTAGAGCAGTTCTTC
CSARSVEQFF
>-|14|TRBJ1-5|-|TRBV18
TGTGCCAGCTCCCTGGGGGCGGGCCGGGGGCCCCAGCATTTT
CASSLGAGRGPQHF
>-|12|TRBJ1-4|-|TRBV28
TGTGCCAGCAACTTCAGGAATGAAAAACTGTTTTTT
CASNFRNEKLFF
>-|13|TRBJ2-7|-|TRBV27
TGTGCCAGCAGCCTCCAGGGGCCCTACGAGCAGTACTTC
CASSLQGPYEQYF
>few|15|TRBJ1-5|-|TRBV30
TGTGCCTGGAGTTTTTCAGGAAGCAGCAATCAGCCCCAGCATTTT
CAWSFSGSSNQPQHF
>-|15|TRBJ1-5|-|TRBV2
TGTGCCAGCAGTGTAGGGGGGGCTGGCAATCAGCCCCAGCATTTT
CASSVGGAGNQPQHF
>-|18|TRBJ2-2|-|TRBV28
TGTGCCAGCAGTTTTTTGGGTTTGCGACTCCCGAACACCGGGGAGCTGTTTTTT
CASSFLGLRLPNTGELFF
>-|14|TRBJ1-3|-|TRBV9
TGTGCCAGCAGCGGCCAGGGAAGGGGAAACACCATATATTTT
CASSGQGRGNTIYF
>once|13|TRBJ2-1|-|TRBV4-1
TGCGCCAGCAGCCCCCGGTCGTACAATGAGCAGTTCTTC
CASSPRSYNEQFF
>-|15|TRBJ2-7|TRBD2|TRBV7-2
TGTGCCAGCAGACTACGACCGGGAGGTAACTACGAGCAGTACTTC
CASRLRPGGNYEQYF
>-|15|TRBJ2-7|TRBD2|TRBV28
TGTGCCAGCAGTTTAGAGGCGGGAGGTCCCTACGAGCAGTACTTC
CASSLEAGGPYEQYF
>-|16|TRBJ2-7|-|TRBV19
TGTGCCAGTAGTATGGATAGGCAGGGGGGACTCTACGAGCAGTACTTC
CASSMDRQGGLYEQYF
>-|12|TRBJ1-1|-|TRBV11-2
TGTGCCAGCAGCTTACAGGGGAGTGGGGCTTTCTTT
CASSLQGSGAFF
>-|14|TRBJ1-2|-|TRBV7-6
TGTGCCAGCAGCTTAGAAGGCAGGGTTAATGGCTACACCTTC
CASSLEGRVNGYTF
>-|13|TRBJ2-1|TRBD1|TRBV5-4
TGTGCCAGCAGACAGACAGGGGTCCCTGAGCAGTTCTTC
CASRQTGVPEQFF
>-|15|TRBJ2-3|-|TRBV9
TGTGCCAGCAGCGTAGGGTTCGAGGGCCCAGATACGCAGTATTTT
CASSVGFEGPDTQYF
>-|13|TRBJ2-1|-|TRBV27
TGTGCCAGCAGTTTCGATTTTACGGGTGAGCAGTTCTTC
CASSFDFTGEQFF
>few|11|TRBJ2-5|-|TRBV27
TGTGCCAGCAGTCATCAAGAGACCCAGTACTTC
CASSHQETQYF
>-|16|TRBJ2-7|-|TRBV7-8
TGTGCCAGCAGCCCCGCTTTGCCATCAAGCATCTGGGAGCAGTACTTC
CASSPALPSSIWEQYF